This passage covers 22 T cell receptor beta chains from one sample sequenced in a study of blood T cell repertoires in COVID-19. Only in-frame clones appear in the TCRdb table, and some are missing; sequencing was by immunoSEQ multiplex PCR. The sample gives 70,000 to 80,000 clones, approximately 86% of which show up once; around 6.7% is in the top ten. Sequencing used peripheral blood. These receptors all stem from a woman between 50 and 59 years old with acute or convalescent COVID-19.

The genes are TRBV20-1 and TRBJ1-2; no clear D. V shed 7 bases and J shed 4 bases, with 7 bases lying between them. Per germline, CDR1 DFQATT and CDR2 SNEGSKA (reference sequence). The CDR3 sequence is 10 residues long. The CDR3 region is CSVRSYGYTF. CDR3 DNA: TGCAGTGTCCGGAGCTATGGCTACACCTTC.

In its sample, this clone was seen once. V is TRBV11-2 and J is TRBJ2-7; TRBD1 aligns across 9 bases. This CDR3 region has 14 residues. Looked up from germline, CDR1 is SGHAT and CDR2 is FQNNGV. V shed 4 bases, J shed 3 bases, and the junction held 4 bases outside the gene matches. The CDR3 here is CASSYGTGIYEQYF. In DNA form, the CDR3 reads TGTGCCAGCAGCTACGGGACAGGGATCTACGAGCAGTACTTC.

The J gene is TRBJ2-3, the V gene TRBV29-1; 14 bases are shared with TRBD2. The CDR3 totals 14 residues. Germline CDR1 reads SQVTM; CDR2 reads ANQGSEA. V lost 6 bases to trimming and J lost 7 bases; unmatched junction nucleotides: 6. CDR3 residues: CSVVGLAGVYTQYF. CDR3 nucleotide sequence: TGCAGCGTGGTGGGACTAGCGGGAGTTTATACGCAGTATTTT.

This chain links TRBV4-3 with TRBJ2-7; 7 positions match TRBD1. The CDR3 sequence is 15 residues long. V lost 5 bases to trimming and J lost 0 bases; unmatched junction nucleotides: 7. Germline CDR1 reads LGHNA; CDR2 reads YSLEER. The CDR3 DNA reads TGCGCCAGCAGCGCTATCTGGGACAGCTCCTACGAGCAGTACTTC. Translation: CASSAIWDSSYEQYF.

This chain's CDR3 is CASSYADRSSYNEQFF. The CDR3 nucleotides read TGTGCCAGCAGTTACGCGGACAGGAGCTCCTACAATGAGCAGTTCTTC. The chain carries TRBV6-2 or TRBV6-3 and TRBJ2-1; 7 positions match TRBD1. J lost 0 bases, V lost 2 bases, and 4 bases had no gene match. CDR1 and CDR2 from the germline V gene are MNHEY and SVGEGT. The length of the CDR3 is 16 residues.

The V gene is TRBV27, the J gene TRBJ2-7; 9 bases line up with TRBD1. CDR1 and CDR2 (germline): MNHEY, SMNVEV (reference sequence). This CDR3 is built from 16 residues. Losses at the gene ends were 3 bases for V and 0 bases for J; bases not matched to a gene: 6. CDR3 in amino acids: CASSLDRGSISYEQYF. The CDR3 region has the DNA TGTGCCAGCAGTTTGGACAGGGGCAGTATCTCCTACGAGCAGTACTTC.

In its sample, this clone was seen a few times. The CDR3 DNA sequence: TGCGCCAGCAGCTTGGCCCCCAGGGACTATAGCAATCAGCCCCAGCATTTT. This codes for CASSLAPRDYSNQPQHF. This sequence joins TRBV5-1 and TRBJ1-5, with a tentative D call TRBD1 (5 bases). This CDR3 is built from 17 residues. Per germline, CDR1 SGHRS and CDR2 YFSETQ. Between the trimmed V and J ends, which lost 0 bases and 0 bases, there was a span of 13 bases.

About this clone: Additional DNA sequences in this sample encode the identical CDR3. The chain combines TRBV19 with TRBJ2-7; 7 nucleotides align to TRBD2. The CDR3 runs to 13 residues. With 3 bases clipped from V and 3 bases from J, the junction kept 2 bases outside the gene matches. Germline CDR1 LNHDA, CDR2 SQIVND (reference sequence). CDR3 residues: CASSIGEGYEQYF. CDR3 nucleotides: TGTGCCAGTAGTATCGGGGAGGGCTACGAGCAGTACTTC.

The chain recombines TRBV9 with TRBJ1-1, with TRBD1 identical over 9 bases. J was trimmed by 0 bases and V by 3 bases; bases with no gene match: 9. The CDR3 extends over 17 amino acids. Germline CDR1 reads SGDLS; CDR2 reads YYNGEE. The CDR3 is CASSDGDRVRVNTEAFF. For the CDR3, the DNA is TGTGCCAGCAGCGACGGGGACAGGGTGAGGGTGAACACTGAAGCTTTCTTT.

The V call is TRBV5-1, the J call TRBJ2-5; 9 bases map to TRBD2. The germline V gene has CDR1 SGHRS and CDR2 YFSETQ. The CDR3 contains 14 residues. Losses at the gene ends were 0 bases for V and 9 bases for J; bases not matched to a gene: 6. In DNA form, the CDR3 reads TGCGCCAGCAGCTTGGAGCGGGAGGTTCCTCCCCAGTACTTC. Protein sequence: CASSLEREVPPQYF.

The rearrangement links TRBV9 to TRBJ2-1, with D possibly being TRBD2 (6 bases). V was shortened by 4 bases and J by 7 bases, with 15 bases between the two germline ends. CDR3 size: 14 residues. CDR1 and CDR2 from the germline V gene are SGDLS and YYNGEE. The CDR3 region has the DNA TGTGCCAGCAGCCCCAGCTTAGCGGTGAATGAGCAGTTCTTC. This gives the protein CASSPSLAVNEQFF.

This chain links TRBV7-9 with TRBJ1-5; tentative D call: TRBD1 (6 bases). This CDR3 is built from 15 residues. CDR1 and CDR2 from the germline V gene are SEHNR and FQNEAQ (reference sequence). Trimming cost V 5 bases and J 4 bases, with 15 bases left between them. The CDR3 DNA sequence: TGTGCCAGCAGCCCCCCAGGGGTAGGGAATCAGCCCCAGCATTTT. It translates to CASSPPGVGNQPQHF.

The J gene is TRBJ2-7, the V gene TRBV4-3; 7 positions match TRBD2. This CDR3 is built from 13 residues. Germline CDR1 and CDR2: LGHNA and YSLEER. Trimming took 8 bases from V and 6 from J; bases not matched to a gene: 10. The CDR3 spells CASSFGRGSEQYF. The CDR3 DNA reads as TGCGCCAGCTCCTTTGGGAGGGGCTCCGAGCAGTACTTC.

This clone was detected once. CDR3 in amino acids: CASSYSRDQPQHF. The CDR3 nucleotides are TGTGCCAGCAGTTACTCGAGGGATCAGCCCCAGCATTTT. This chain uses TRBV6-5 with TRBJ1-5; unclear D gene. This CDR3 contains 13 residues. Trimming left V 0 bases short and J 5 bases short, with 5 bases between. Germline lookup yields CDR1 MNHEY and CDR2 SVGAGI.

The chain combines TRBV5-1 with TRBJ2-7; TRBD1 matches 10 bases. The germline V gene encodes CDR1 SGHRS and CDR2 YFSETQ. V lost 0 bases and J lost 5; bases outside the gene matches: 8. There are 16 residues in the CDR3. As DNA, the CDR3 is TGCGCCAGCAGCTTGGCAGGGGACAGGGGAACCCACGAGCAGTACTTC. Its protein product is CASSLAGDRGTHEQYF.

V and J are TRBV2 and TRBJ1-2; D not resolved. CDR3 length equals 14 residues. Looked up from germline, CDR1 is SNHLY and CDR2 is FYNNEI. V dropped 5 bases and J dropped 7 bases, with 17 bases sitting between them. CDR3 nucleotides: TGTGCCAGCAGTCAAGTCGGCGGGTCGGGTGGCTACACCTTC. Protein sequence: CASSQVGGSGGYTF.

The chain uses TRBV19 and TRBJ1-3; TRBD1 matches at 9 bases. The length of the CDR3 is 15 residues. CDR1 LNHDA and CDR2 SQIVND come from the germline V gene (reference sequence). The V and J ends lost 7 bases and 7 bases, in that order; junction bases with no gene match: 11. The CDR3 protein is CASTMGQGRANTIYF. The CDR3 DNA follows: TGTGCCAGTACTATGGGACAGGGCCGTGCGAACACCATATATTTT.

The chain carries TRBV9 and TRBJ1-1; D remains unclear. This CDR3 contains 16 residues. V was cut by 0 bases and J by 2 bases, with 14 bases left in between. The germline CDR1 and CDR2 sequences are SGDLS and YYNGEE. The CDR3, as DNA: TGTGCCAGCAGCGTAGCTGACTCCGGCGGTAACACTGAAGCTTTCTTT. This gives the protein CASSVADSGGNTEAFF.

The J gene is TRBJ2-1, the V gene TRBV9; 9 positions match TRBD2. CDR3 length: 15 residues. Losses at the gene ends were 0 bases for V and 10 bases for J; bases not matched to a gene: 8. Germline loops: CDR1 SGDLS, CDR2 YYNGEE. The CDR3 bases are TGTGCCAGCAGCGTAGTTAGCGGGAGCTTTTGGGAGCAGTTCTTC. It specifies CASSVVSGSFWEQFF.

The chain couples TRBV27 to TRBJ1-1; TRBD1 matches at 10 bases. This CDR3 has 15 residues. The trim removed 6 bases at V and 5 bases at J, leaving 9 bases unmatched. Germline CDR1 is MNHEY and CDR2 is SMNVEV (reference sequence). The CDR3 reads CASSRQGAMRTEAFF. For the CDR3, the DNA is TGTGCCAGCAGCAGACAGGGGGCAATGAGAACTGAAGCTTTCTTT.

This chain joins TRBV6-5 and TRBJ1-2; D perhaps matches TRBD1 (6 bases). The CDR3 is 12 residues long. Trimming removed 4 bases from V and 7 bases from J, with 10 bases in between. Germline loops: CDR1 MNHEY, CDR2 SVGAGI. CDR3 protein: CASSSTGSGYTF. The DNA of the CDR3 is TGTGCCAGCAGTTCCACAGGGTCTGGCTACACCTTC.

V usage is TRBV7-3 and J usage is TRBJ2-3, with D possibly being TRBD2 (7 bases). The CDR3 contains 14 residues. V was shortened by 4 bases and J by 2 bases, with 10 bases between the two germline ends. Germline V gives CDR1 SGHTA, CDR2 FQGTGA. CDR3: CASSWGGDTDTQYF. CDR3 bases: TGTGCCAGCAGCTGGGGGGGCGACACAGATACGCAGTATTTT.